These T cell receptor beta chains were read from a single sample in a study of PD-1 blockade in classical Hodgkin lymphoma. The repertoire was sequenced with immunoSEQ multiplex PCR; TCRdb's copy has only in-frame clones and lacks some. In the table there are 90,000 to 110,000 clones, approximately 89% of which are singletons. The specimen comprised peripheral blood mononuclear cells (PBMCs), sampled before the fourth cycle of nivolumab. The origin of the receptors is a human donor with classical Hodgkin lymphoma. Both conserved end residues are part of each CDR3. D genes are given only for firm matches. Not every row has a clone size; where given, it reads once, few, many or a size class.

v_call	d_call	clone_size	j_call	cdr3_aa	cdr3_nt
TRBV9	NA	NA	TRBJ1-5	CASSENSNQPQHF	TGTGCCAGCAGCGAGAATAGCAATCAGCCCCAGCATTTT
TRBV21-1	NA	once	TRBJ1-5	CASGMIRNLTTQHF	TGTGCCAGCGGTATGATCCGCAACCTTACAACCCAGCATTTT
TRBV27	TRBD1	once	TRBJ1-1	CASSPGGGRYTEAFF	TGTGCCAGCAGTCCTGGAGGGGGCAGGTACACTGAAGCTTTCTTT
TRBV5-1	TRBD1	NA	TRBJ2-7	CASSLGGTGQSSYEQYF	TGCGCCAGCAGCTTGGGCGGGACAGGGCAAAGCTCCTACGAGCAGTACTTC
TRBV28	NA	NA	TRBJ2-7	CASSLSSEAHEQYF	TGTGCCAGCAGTTTATCCTCGGAGGCTCACGAGCAGTACTTC
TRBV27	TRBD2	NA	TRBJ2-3	CASSTTSGSADTQYF	TGTGCCAGCAGTACGACTAGCGGGAGCGCAGATACGCAGTATTTT
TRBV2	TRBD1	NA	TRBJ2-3	CASTDRGGAGDTQYF	TGTGCCAGCACCGACAGGGGGGGGGCTGGAGATACGCAGTATTTT
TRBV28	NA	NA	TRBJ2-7	CASMSPYEQYF	TGTGCCAGCATGTCCCCCTACGAGCAGTACTTC
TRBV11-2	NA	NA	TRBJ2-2	CASSFNRDTNTGELFF	TGTGCCAGCAGCTTTAACCGGGACACCAACACCGGGGAGCTGTTTTTT
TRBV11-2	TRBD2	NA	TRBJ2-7	CASREFTSGTYEQYF	TGTGCCAGCAGAGAGTTTACTAGCGGTACCTACGAGCAGTACTTC
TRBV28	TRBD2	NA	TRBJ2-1	CASSVLAGGPNEQFF	TGTGCCAGCAGTGTACTAGCGGGAGGGCCAAATGAGCAGTTCTTC
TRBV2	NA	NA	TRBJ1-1	CASSNPGQVNTEAFF	TGTGCCAGCAGCAATCCGGGACAAGTGAACACTGAAGCTTTCTTT
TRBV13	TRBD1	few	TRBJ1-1	CASSWTGGVNTEAFF	TGTGCCAGCAGCTGGACAGGGGGGGTGAACACTGAAGCTTTCTTT
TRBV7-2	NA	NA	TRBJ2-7	CASNTDRSYEQYF	TGTGCCAGCAATACCGACAGATCCTACGAGCAGTACTTC
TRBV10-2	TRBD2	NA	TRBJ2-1	CASRAGRANNEQFF	TGCGCCAGCCGGGCGGGGAGGGCCAACAATGAGCAGTTCTTC
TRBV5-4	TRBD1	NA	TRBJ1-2	CASSLDDRGLGYGYTF	TGTGCCAGCAGCTTGGACGACAGGGGCTTAGGCTATGGCTACACCTTC